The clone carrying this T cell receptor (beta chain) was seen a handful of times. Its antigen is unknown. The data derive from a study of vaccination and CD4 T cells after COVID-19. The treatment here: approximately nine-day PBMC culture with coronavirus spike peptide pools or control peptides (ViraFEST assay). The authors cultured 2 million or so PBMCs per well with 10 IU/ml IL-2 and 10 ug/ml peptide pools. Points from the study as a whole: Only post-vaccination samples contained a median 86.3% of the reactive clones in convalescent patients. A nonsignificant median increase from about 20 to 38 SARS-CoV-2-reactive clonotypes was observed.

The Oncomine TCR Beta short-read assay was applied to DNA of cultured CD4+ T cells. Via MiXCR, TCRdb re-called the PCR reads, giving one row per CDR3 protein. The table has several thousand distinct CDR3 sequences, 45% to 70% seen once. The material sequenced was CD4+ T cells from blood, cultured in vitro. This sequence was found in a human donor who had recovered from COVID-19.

CDR3 coding DNA: TGCAGTGCTACCCAGGGGGCGGGGACTGAAGCTTTCTTT. Translation: CSATQGAGTEAFF. The chain carries TRBV20-1 and TRBJ1-1; 8 bases are a match to TRBD1. After removal of 4 bases from V and 5 bases from J, the junction contained 6 bases not matched to a gene. The CDR3 is 13 amino acids. Germline V gene lookup returns CDR1 DFQATT and CDR2 SNEGSKA (reference sequence).